This T cell receptor beta chain was recovered during a study of OX40 agonist ivuxolimab in advanced cancers. Regarding the complete study: Ivuxolimab was an agonistic, fully human IgG2 monoclonal antibody directed against OX40 (CD134), a costimulatory receptor. Intravenous ivuxolimab was administered to patients every 2 weeks at six dose levels: 0.01, 0.1, 0.3, 1.5, 3 and 10 mg/kg. Patients were allowed to have had prior anti-PD-1, anti-PD-L1 or anti-CTLA-4 therapy, and around 41% of the dose-escalation patients had previously received checkpoint inhibitors. Three dose-escalation patients achieved partial responses, one with hepatocellular carcinoma and two with cutaneous melanoma. The dose-escalation cohort was around 83% male with a mean age of approximately 60 years, ranging from about 23 to 85. The paper covers the monotherapy dose-escalation part of the phase I ivuxolimab trial, which included N ≈ 52 patients. Peripheral TCRbeta sequencing aimed to test whether ivuxolimab altered TCR sequence diversity and caused clonal T-cell expansion. Of the approximately 50 dose-escalation patients, hepatocellular carcinoma was present in about 20, melanoma in approximately 15, renal cell carcinoma in 9 and head and neck cancer in 9. Findings and caveats that apply to the study as a whole: Partial responders in the 0.1-3.0 mg/kg groups had among the lowest normalized peripheral clonal expansion, especially among CD8+ T cells. After ivuxolimab, more expanded clones were found on average in CD8+ T cells than in CD4+ T cells. The antigen specificity of the clonally expanded peripheral T cells was not determined. At doses of 0.1 to 3.0 mg/kg, clonal expansion of both CD4+ and CD8+ T cells in blood was seen between baseline and week 6. Low levels of normalized T-cell clonal expansion were also shown by some nonresponding patients.

For sequencing of the TCRbeta CDR3 region, genomic DNA was extracted from the sorted cells. The immunoSEQ Assay was used for sequencing of TCRbeta CDR3 regions. Held by TCRdb, this immuneACCESS table contains in-frame sequences only and omits some clones. Under half of the omission traces to an unresolved V gene where checked; the cause of the rest is unknown. The sample has 65,000 to 75,000 clones on record, 89% of them singletons. The top ten clones comprise roughly 1% of the sample. CDR1 and CDR2, looked up from the germline V gene, are MGHRA and YSYEKL. The CDR3 measures 16 amino acids from cysteine to phenylalanine. Just the 48-base CDR3 DNA is kept, in frame starting at base 1. After removal of 1 base from V and 4 bases from J, the junction retains 6 bases not matched to a gene. The trial excluded patients who had a history of autoimmune disease or who were on systemic immunosuppression. Peripheral blood for TCR sequencing was collected from all dose cohorts at baseline, on cycle 4 day 1, and on cycle 7 day 1. Samples were obtained from an open-label, multicenter, first-in-human phase I dose-escalation trial of ivuxolimab. Adults with locally advanced or metastatic melanoma, renal cell carcinoma, hepatocellular carcinoma or head and neck squamous cell carcinoma were enrolled in the trial. Before TCR sequencing, CD4+ and CD8+ T cells were separately sorted from peripheral blood.

This clone was observed a single time. There is no known antigen for this receptor. Base qualities are not at hand, and no much larger clone is one base apart. The sequence is built from TRBV4-1 and TRBJ2-3; the junction holds 9 bases that match TRBD2. The receptor was derived from an adult with an advanced solid tumor such as melanoma, head and neck, liver or kidney cancer. Material: CD4+ or CD8+ T cells sorted from blood, obtained in a trial of the OX40 agonist ivuxolimab. The nucleotides are TGCGCCAGCAGCCAAGCGGCCGCGGGGGGGGCAGATACGCAGTATTTT. Translated, this gives CASSQAAAGGADTQYF.